This is a list of T cell receptor beta chains from one sample in a study of blood T cell repertoires in COVID-19. TCRdb's table, derived via immunoSEQ multiplex PCR, lists solely in-frame clones and lacks some. The table has hundreds of thousands of clones, around 90% seen once. The source material was PBMCs or T cells enriched from blood (not recorded which). These TCRs come from a woman in her thirties or forties who had recovered from COVID-19. The CDR3 runs from the conserved cysteine through the conserved F or W. Fields, in order: V gene, CDR3 length, D gene, J gene, clone size, CDR3 protein, CDR3 DNA. The D gene is left open where the match is weak. Size is stated for part of the rows, as once, few or many counts, or as a class when the clone is expanded.

TRBV7-3	15	TRBD2	TRBJ2-1	NA	CASSPLAGVLGEQFF	TGTGCCAGCAGCCCCCTAGCGGGAGTCCTAGGTGAGCAGTTCTTC
TRBV20-1	11	NA	TRBJ1-1	NA	CSAGSPTEAFF	TGCAGTGCTGGGAGCCCAACTGAAGCTTTCTTT
TRBV30	12	NA	TRBJ2-7	NA	CAWSVGVSEQYF	TGTGCCTGGAGTGTGGGAGTAAGCGAGCAGTACTTC
TRBV6-4	11	TRBD2	TRBJ2-3	NA	CASRREVAQYF	TGTGCCAGCAGGCGGGAGGTTGCGCAGTATTTT
TRBV4-3	15	TRBD1	TRBJ2-7	once	CASSQGDRFTYEQYF	TGCGCCAGCAGCCAAGGGGACAGATTCACCTACGAGCAGTACTTC
TRBV30	14	NA	TRBJ1-1	NA	CAWTLHRMNTEAFF	TGTGCCTGGACTTTGCACAGGATGAACACTGAAGCTTTCTTT
TRBV7-9	15	NA	TRBJ2-1	NA	CASSRQRSQVNEQFF	TGTGCCAGCAGCCGTCAGCGGTCGCAGGTCAATGAGCAGTTCTTC
TRBV7-3	19	TRBD2	TRBJ2-7	NA	CASSLTGGGSGRPHYEQYF	TGTGCCAGCAGCTTAACGGGAGGTGGGAGCGGGAGGCCTCACTACGAGCAGTACTTC
TRBV29-1	12	NA	TRBJ1-1	NA	CSVDDRLAEAFF	TGCAGCGTGGACGACAGGTTGGCTGAAGCTTTCTTT
TRBV4-1	17	TRBD1	TRBJ1-4	NA	CASSQDPLGTGNGKLFF	TGCGCCAGCAGCCAAGATCCCTTGGGGACAGGGAATGGAAAACTGTTTTTT
TRBV12-3/TRBV12-4	12	NA	TRBJ2-1	NA	CASGRVGGEQFF	TGTGCCAGCGGGAGAGTAGGGGGTGAGCAGTTCTTC
TRBV2	13	NA	TRBJ1-1	NA	CASSGERNTEAFF	TGTGCCAGCAGTGGAGAGAGGAACACTGAAGCTTTCTTT
TRBV3-1/TRBV3-2	16	TRBD1	TRBJ1-6	NA	CASSQGGGQGNSPLHF	TGTGCCAGCAGCCAAGGCGGGGGACAGGGAAATTCACCCCTCCACTTT
TRBV15	21	NA	TRBJ2-2	NA	CATSSGGVLLGTGSNTGELFF	TGTGCCACCAGCAGTGGGGGGGTACTACTAGGGACAGGCTCTAACACCGGGGAGCTGTTTTTT
TRBV30	13	NA	TRBJ2-1	NA	CAWTPPYRNEQFF	TGTGCCTGGACCCCCCCCTACAGGAATGAGCAGTTCTTC
TRBV19	14	NA	TRBJ2-7	NA	CASSIESGPYEQYF	TGTGCCAGTAGTATCGAGTCAGGGCCCTACGAGCAGTACTTC
TRBV21-1	15	NA	TRBJ2-1	NA	CASSDGTSGDNEQFF	TGTGCCAGCAGCGATGGGACTAGCGGAGACAATGAGCAGTTCTTC
TRBV19	17	TRBD2	TRBJ2-1	once	CASKSTSGMSSYNEQFF	TGTGCCAGTAAAAGTACTAGCGGCATGAGCTCCTACAATGAGCAGTTCTTC
TRBV18	15	NA	TRBJ1-2	NA	CASSPGAVDRGGYTF	TGTGCCAGCTCACCAGGGGCAGTCGATCGCGGTGGCTACACCTTC
TRBV5-6	15	TRBD1	TRBJ1-6	NA	CASSLWDRVNSPLHF	TGTGCCAGCAGCCTTTGGGACAGAGTTAATTCACCCCTCCACTTT
TRBV28	14	NA	TRBJ2-7	NA	CASRPPPQGYEQYF	TGTGCCAGCAGGCCCCCCCCACAGGGCTACGAGCAGTACTTC
TRBV11-2	14	NA	TRBJ2-1	once	CASSLGGTMDEQFF	TGTGCCAGCAGCTTAGGCGGGACCATGGATGAGCAGTTCTTC
TRBV9	13	NA	TRBJ1-1	few	CASSVGLLTEAFF	TGTGCCAGCAGCGTGGGACTTCTCACTGAAGCTTTCTTT
TRBV18	16	TRBD1	TRBJ1-2	NA	CASSDRGDRSNYGYTF	TGTGCCAGCTCAGACCGGGGGGACAGGTCTAACTATGGCTACACCTTC
TRBV7-2	15	NA	TRBJ2-7	NA	CASSSPPELSYEQYF	TGTGCCAGCAGCTCCCCGCCGGAGCTCTCCTACGAGCAGTACTTC
TRBV3-1/TRBV3-2	17	TRBD1	TRBJ2-5	NA	CASSLSGGGQGGETQYF	TGTGCCAGCAGCCTAAGCGGCGGGGGACAGGGAGGGGAGACCCAGTACTTC
TRBV2	13	TRBD2	TRBJ2-3	NA	CASSGGRTDTQYF	TGTGCCAGCAGTGGCGGGAGAACAGATACGCAGTATTTT
TRBV7-9	16	TRBD2	TRBJ2-1	NA	CASSPPAGVVYNEQFF	TGTGCCAGCAGCCCCCCTGCGGGAGTGGTCTACAATGAGCAGTTCTTC
TRBV6-5	14	TRBD2	TRBJ2-1	few	CASQRDPRGDEQFF	TGTGCCAGCCAGCGGGACCCCCGAGGGGATGAGCAGTTCTTC
TRBV7-2	14	NA	TRBJ2-7	NA	CASSSDTKSYEQYF	TGTGCCAGCAGCTCTGACACGAAATCCTACGAGCAGTACTTC
TRBV9	15	TRBD2	TRBJ2-1	NA	CASNSGGSSYNEQFF	TGTGCCAGCAATAGCGGGGGGAGCTCCTACAATGAGCAGTTCTTC
TRBV24-1	15	TRBD1	TRBJ1-5	NA	CATSDATGGNQPQHF	TGTGCCACCAGTGACGCAACAGGGGGCAATCAGCCCCAGCATTTT
TRBV5-1	16	NA	TRBJ2-5	NA	CASSLGLLAGVETQYF	TGCGCCAGCAGCTTGGGGCTCCTGGCTGGTGTGGAGACCCAGTACTTC
TRBV9	15	TRBD2	TRBJ2-3	NA	CASSVGLANTDTQYF	TGTGCCAGCAGCGTAGGACTAGCGAACACAGATACGCAGTATTTT
TRBV7-3	14	TRBD1	TRBJ1-6	few	CASSPGTAGSPLHF	TGTGCCAGCAGCCCCGGGACAGCGGGCTCACCCCTCCACTTT
TRBV18	14	NA	TRBJ2-7	NA	CASSPPGLPYEQYF	TGTGCCAGCTCACCCCCGGGACTTCCCTACGAGCAGTACTTC
TRBV5-1	15	NA	TRBJ1-5	NA	CASSPGDFIGQPQHF	TGCGCCAGCAGCCCAGGGGATTTCATAGGTCAGCCCCAGCATTTT
TRBV18	17	TRBD1	TRBJ2-3	NA	CASSPPSGQGGSDTQYF	TGTGCCAGCTCACCACCGTCTGGACAGGGGGGTTCAGATACGCAGTATTTT
TRBV19	14	NA	TRBJ1-1	NA	CASRHGGLNTEAFF	TGTGCCAGTAGGCACGGCGGGTTGAACACTGAAGCTTTCTTT
TRBV28	14	TRBD2	TRBJ2-7	NA	CASSWTAGGPRVYF	TGTGCCAGCAGTTGGACAGCGGGAGGACCACGCGTTTACTTC
TRBV7-3	17	TRBD2	TRBJ2-1	NA	CASSVLPGLGSYNEQFF	TGTGCCAGCAGCGTACTCCCGGGACTAGGGTCCTACAATGAGCAGTTCTTC
TRBV13	14	NA	TRBJ1-2	once	CASSLGQQGYGYTF	TGTGCCAGCAGCTTAGGACAGCAGGGCTATGGCTACACCTTC
TRBV24-1	17	TRBD1	TRBJ2-5	NA	CATSDPRQGASQETQYF	TGTGCCACCAGTGACCCCCGACAGGGGGCTAGCCAAGAGACCCAGTACTTC
TRBV7-9	14	TRBD1	TRBJ1-1	once	CASSLTGAATEAFF	TGTGCCAGCAGCTTAACAGGGGCTGCGACTGAAGCTTTCTTT
TRBV12-3/TRBV12-4	12	NA	TRBJ2-7	NA	CASRSGSYEQYF	TGTGCCAGCAGGAGCGGATCCTACGAGCAGTACTTC
TRBV10-1	14	TRBD1	TRBJ2-7	NA	CASSDPGQADEQYF	TGCGCCAGCAGTGACCCGGGACAGGCCGACGAGCAGTACTTC
TRBV19	16	TRBD1	TRBJ2-7	few	CASSPSGGQGRGEQYF	TGTGCCAGTAGTCCATCAGGGGGACAGGGAAGAGGCGAGCAGTACTTC
TRBV6-2/TRBV6-3	12	TRBD1	TRBJ2-3	NA	CASSKTGDTQYF	TGTGCCAGCAGTAAGACAGGGGATACGCAGTATTTT
TRBV18	15	TRBD1	TRBJ2-1	NA	CASSQTGGSYNEQFF	TGTGCCAGCTCACAGACAGGGGGCTCCTACAATGAGCAGTTCTTC
TRBV30	13	TRBD2	TRBJ2-3	NA	CAWRSGRADTQYF	TGTGCCTGGAGGAGCGGGAGGGCGGATACGCAGTATTTT
TRBV7-6	15	TRBD1	TRBJ1-4	NA	CASSTPTGADEKLFF	TGTGCCAGCAGCACTCCGACAGGGGCAGACGAAAAACTGTTTTTT
TRBV7-9	16	TRBD1	TRBJ2-7	NA	CASSLETGTGAYEQYF	TGTGCCAGCAGCTTAGAGACCGGGACAGGGGCCTACGAGCAGTACTTC
TRBV28	15	TRBD1	TRBJ2-1	NA	CATQIGTGGSYEQFF	TGTGCCACCCAAATAGGGACAGGGGGAAGCTATGAGCAGTTCTTC
TRBV7-2	14	TRBD1	TRBJ1-5	NA	CASSHRGENQPQHF	TGTGCCAGCAGCCACAGGGGAGAGAATCAGCCCCAGCATTTT
TRBV2	13	NA	TRBJ2-1	NA	CASRASRNNEQFF	TGTGCCAGCAGAGCTTCGCGGAACAATGAGCAGTTCTTC
TRBV6-5	13	NA	TRBJ1-3	NA	CACLTTGGNTIYF	TGTGCCTGCTTAACGACGGGTGGAAACACCATATATTTT
TRBV9	13	NA	TRBJ1-1	NA	CASSVDGRREAFF	TGTGCCAGCAGCGTAGATGGTAGGAGGGAAGCTTTCTTT
TRBV15	15	NA	TRBJ1-5	NA	CATSGTQNVNQPQHF	TGTGCCACCAGCGGGACACAAAACGTGAATCAGCCCCAGCATTTT
TRBV7-9	15	NA	TRBJ1-1	NA	CASSLEGISGAEAFF	TGTGCCAGCAGCTTAGAGGGGATATCAGGGGCTGAAGCTTTCTTT